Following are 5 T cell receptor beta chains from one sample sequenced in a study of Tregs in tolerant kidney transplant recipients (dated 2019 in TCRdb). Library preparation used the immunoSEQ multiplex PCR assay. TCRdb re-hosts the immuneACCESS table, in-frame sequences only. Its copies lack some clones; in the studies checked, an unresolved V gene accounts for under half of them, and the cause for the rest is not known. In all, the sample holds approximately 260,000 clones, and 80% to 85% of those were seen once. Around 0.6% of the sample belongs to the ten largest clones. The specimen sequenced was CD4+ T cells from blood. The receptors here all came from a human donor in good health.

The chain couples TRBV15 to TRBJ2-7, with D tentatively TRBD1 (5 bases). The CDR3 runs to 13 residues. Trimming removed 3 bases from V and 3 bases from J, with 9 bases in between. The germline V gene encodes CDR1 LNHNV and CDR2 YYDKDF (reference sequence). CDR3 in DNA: TGTGCCACCAGCAGGTACGACAGCTACGAGCAGTACTTC. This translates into CATSRYDSYEQYF.

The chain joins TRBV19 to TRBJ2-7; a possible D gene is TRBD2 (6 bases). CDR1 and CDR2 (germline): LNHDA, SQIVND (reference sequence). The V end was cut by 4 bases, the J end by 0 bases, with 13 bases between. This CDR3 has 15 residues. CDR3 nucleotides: TGTGCCAGTAGTACCGCGGGACTGAGCTCCTACGAGCAGTACTTC. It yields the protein CASSTAGLSSYEQYF. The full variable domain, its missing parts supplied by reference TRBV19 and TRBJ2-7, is DGGITQSPKYLFRKEGQNVTLSCEQNLNHDAMYWYRQDPGQGLRLIYYSQIVNDFQKGDIAEGYSVSREKKESFPLTVTSAQKNPTAFYLCASSTAGLSSYEQYFGPGTRLTVT.

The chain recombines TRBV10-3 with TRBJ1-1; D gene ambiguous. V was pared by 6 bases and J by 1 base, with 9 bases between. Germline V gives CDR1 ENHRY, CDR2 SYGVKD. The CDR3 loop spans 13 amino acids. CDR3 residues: CAISSAANTEAFF. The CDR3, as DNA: TGTGCCATCAGCTCCGCCGCGAACACTGAAGCTTTCTTT.

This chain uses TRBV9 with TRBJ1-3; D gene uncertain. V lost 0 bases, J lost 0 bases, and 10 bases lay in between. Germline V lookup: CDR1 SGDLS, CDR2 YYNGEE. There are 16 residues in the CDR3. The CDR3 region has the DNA TGTGCCAGCAGCGTAGCTCCGCCCGGCTCTGGAAACACCATATATTTT. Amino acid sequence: CASSVAPPGSGNTIYF.

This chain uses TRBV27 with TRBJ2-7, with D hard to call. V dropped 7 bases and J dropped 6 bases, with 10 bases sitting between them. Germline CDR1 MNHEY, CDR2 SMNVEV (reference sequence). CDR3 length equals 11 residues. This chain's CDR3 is CASKTRSEQYF. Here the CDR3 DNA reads TGTGCCAGCAAAACCAGGAGCGAGCAGTACTTC.